This record looks at one T cell receptor (beta chain) sequence and its context. Its matching antigen is unknown. The data originate from a study of shared clonotypes between healthy human individuals. Germline V gives CDR1 LNHDA, CDR2 SQIVND (reference sequence). This CDR3 contains 16 residues. V shed 2 bases and J shed 0 bases, with 11 bases lying between them. Per sorted-subset replicate PCR, input was 200 to 250 ng DNA, representing tens of thousands of T cell genomes. Sequenced by immunoSEQ multiplex PCR; TCRdb stores in-frame clones only, minus some. The table records some 2,100,000 clones, 95% of them present only once. General study results and limits: The naive CD4 repertoires of a handful of donors were compared, and 5% to 6.5% of clonotypes were shared. Generally, naive subsets came out with larger estimated richness than memory subsets. Generation probability values for non-shared clonotypes were lower than those for clonotypes shared by all four donors.

The J gene is TRBJ2-1, the V gene TRBV19; unclear D gene. This TCR was sampled from a young man in good health. Sequencing was carried out using naive CD4+ T cells sorted from blood. Specified subset: CD45RA+ positively selected. Here the CDR3 DNA reads TGTGCCAGTAGTATACGCCGGCTTAGCTCCTACAATGAGCAGTTCTTC. This gives the protein CASSIRRLSSYNEQFF.